Below are 3 T cell receptor beta chains sequenced from a single sample in a study of shared clonotypes between healthy human individuals. Generated by immunoSEQ multiplex PCR, the TCRdb table keeps only in-frame clones and is missing some. The sample shows millions of clones, around 95% of them seen only once. Sample: naive CD4+ T cells sorted from blood. The subset here: CD45RA+ positively selected. The origin of the receptors is a man aged 18 to 30 in good health.

The chain carries TRBV5-4 and TRBJ2-7; D remains unclear. Trimming left V 4 bases short and J 3 bases short, with 11 bases between. The CDR3 is made up of 13 amino acids. Germline CDR1 SGHNT, CDR2 YYREEE (reference sequence). The CDR3: CASSNRTHYEQYF. DNA of the CDR3: TGTGCCAGCAGCAATCGGACCCACTACGAGCAGTACTTC.

The gene calls are TRBV7-2 and TRBJ1-1; possibly TRBD1 for D (5 bases). V gave up 4 bases and J gave up 1 base, with 19 bases separating them. The CDR3 extends over 17 amino acids. Germline CDR1 SGHTA, CDR2 FQGNSA. As DNA, the CDR3 is TGTGCCAGCAGCTCGAGGGCCCTCACCGGACAGAACACTGAAGCTTTCTTT. It codes for CASSSRALTGQNTEAFF.

The rearrangement uses TRBV10-1 and TRBJ1-5; no clear D. Trimming left V 3 bases short and J 5 bases short, with 5 bases between. Germline loops: CDR1 WNHNN, CDR2 SYGVQD (reference sequence). The CDR3 totals 12 residues. CDR3 residues: CASSDSYQPQHF. The CDR3, as DNA: TGCGCCAGCAGTGACTCTTATCAGCCCCAGCATTTT.